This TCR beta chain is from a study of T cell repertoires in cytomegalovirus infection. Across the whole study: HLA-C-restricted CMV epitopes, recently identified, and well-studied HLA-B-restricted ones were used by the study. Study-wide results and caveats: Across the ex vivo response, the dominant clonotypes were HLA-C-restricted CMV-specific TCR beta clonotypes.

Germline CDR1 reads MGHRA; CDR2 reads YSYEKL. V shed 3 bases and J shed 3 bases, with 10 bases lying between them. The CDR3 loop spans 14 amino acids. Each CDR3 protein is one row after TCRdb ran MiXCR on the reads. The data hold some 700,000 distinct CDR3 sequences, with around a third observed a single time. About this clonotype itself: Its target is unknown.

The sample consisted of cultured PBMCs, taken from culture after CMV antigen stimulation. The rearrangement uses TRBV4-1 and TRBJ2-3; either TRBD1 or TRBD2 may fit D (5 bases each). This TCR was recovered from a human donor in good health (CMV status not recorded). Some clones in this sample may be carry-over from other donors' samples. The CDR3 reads CASSQGRYTDTQYF. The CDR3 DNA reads TGCGCCAGCAGCCAGGGACGTTATACAGATACGCAGTATTTT.